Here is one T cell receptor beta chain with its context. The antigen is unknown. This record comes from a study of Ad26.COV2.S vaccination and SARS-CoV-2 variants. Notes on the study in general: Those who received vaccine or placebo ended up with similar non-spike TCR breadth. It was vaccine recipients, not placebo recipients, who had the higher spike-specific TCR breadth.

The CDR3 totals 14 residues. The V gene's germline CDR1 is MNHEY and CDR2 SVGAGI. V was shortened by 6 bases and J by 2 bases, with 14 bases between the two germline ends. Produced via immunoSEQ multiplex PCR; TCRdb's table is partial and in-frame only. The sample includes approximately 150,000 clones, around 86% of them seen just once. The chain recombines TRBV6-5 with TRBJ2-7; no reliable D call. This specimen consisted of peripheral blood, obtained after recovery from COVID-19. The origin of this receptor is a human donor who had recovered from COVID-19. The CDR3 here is CASSPRIGPYEQYF. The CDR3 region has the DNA TGTGCCAGCAGCCCACGGATAGGTCCCTACGAGCAGTACTTC.